The sequence of this T cell receptor beta chain was determined in a study of shared clonotypes between healthy human individuals (dated by TCRdb to about 2020). Regarding the complete study: The cohort comprised two women and a few men aged 18 to 49 years. To increase sequencing depth and limit assay-specific biases, TCR repertoire library preparation and sequencing were carried out by different laboratories using diverse techniques. Per donor, three plates each were used for CD4 naive and CD4 memory, two for CD8 naive, and one for CD8 memory. Between about 0.9 and 8.9 billion PBMCs per donor were obtained by leukapheresis. Blood TCR repertoires of about five healthy adults were deeply sequenced to estimate repertoire size and the extent of clonotype sharing between individuals. Findings and caveats that apply to the study as a whole: Rarefaction of sorted-subset datasets indicated incomplete sequencing despite the large sequencing depth. Naive subsets generally had larger estimated clonotype richness than memory subsets. About 4.5% of naive CD4, 3% to 3.5% of naive CD8, about 2.4% of memory CD4, and about 0.4% of memory CD8 clonotypes were shared across a few donors. Because the study included a small number of donors, the genetic and exposure-history diversity represented was limited. Compared with non-shared clonotypes, the clonotypes found in all four sorted-subset donors had higher generation probabilities. Pairwise subsampling led to the expectation that sequencing depth would affect the degree of clonotype sharing among donors. Only blood was sampled, and tissue TCR repertoires likely differ from those in blood.

TCR CDR3 regions were amplified from genomic DNA by multiplex PCR using the deep immunoSEQ assay. Extracted genomic DNA from each cell subset was spread evenly across all wells of several immunoSEQ 96-well plates, with each plate serving as a replicate. Each replicate PCR for sorted subsets received roughly 200 ng genomic DNA, equal to roughly 29,000 T cell genomes. Purified libraries were measured with a Qubit 3.0 fluorometer, size-checked on a Bioanalyzer 2100, and measured again with the KAPA Library Quantification kit. Each immunoSEQ 96-well plate was sequenced on its own single-read 150-cycle Illumina NextSeq 550 flow cell. Concerning the study's data processing: The immunoSEQ output contained only junctional sequences without quality scores, so filtering could not match that applied to full-length reads. Sequences were annotated with PyIR, a Python wrapper for IgBLAST v1.9, using IMGT germline references to assign V/J genes and CDR3. Any read was removed if the V/J assignment was weak (E-value above 1e-6), the CDR3 was missing, or the read contained stop codons, out-of-frame junctions, or ambiguous translated residues. V3J clonotypes were defined by identical inferred V gene, J gene, and CDR3 amino acid sequence. The percentage overlap between two repertoires was calculated by dividing the number of shared unique clonotypes by the size of the smaller repertoire. Three approaches were used to assess repertoire richness: RTK rarefaction, the Chao1 estimator, and Recon v2.1 estimates of unobserved clonotypes. Generation probabilities were computed with OLGA for all TCRbeta clonotypes obtained by the gDNA method from several donors. The immuneACCESS repertoire file appears here via TCRdb, limited to in-frame rearrangements. These files lack a portion of the clones; in checked studies, under half of the deficit traces to unresolved V genes, and the cause of the others is not known. That table supplies the V and J calls and clone size; D and trimming were determined from the DNA. This sample gives about 700,000 clones in total; roughly 70% of them show up just once. The ten largest make up about 1.7% of the sample.

Reading the germline V gene (reference sequence) gives CDR1 PRHDT and CDR2 FYEKMQ. Trimmed from V: 6 bases; trimmed from J: 6 bases; junction bases lacking a gene match: 13. From the cysteine through the phenylalanine, the CDR3 covers 16 amino acids. CDR3 DNA is the only sequence kept; it has 48 bases, read in frame from the first base. Comment on this clone: The antigen it binds to is not known. No much larger clone is present one base from it, and per-base qualities are unavailable.

The donors were healthy, HIV-negative adults with no recently reported acute infections or vaccinations. Every donor was a Caucasian adult residing in Nashville, Tennessee, USA. CD4+ T cells were enriched by magnetic negative selection; naive cells were then positively selected on CD45RA, and the negative fraction formed the memory subset. After blood collection by leukapheresis, PBMCs were isolated using Ficoll-Histopaque density gradient centrifugation and then cryopreserved in the vapor phase of liquid nitrogen. Analytical flow cytometry was used to check the purity and quantity of each magnetically sorted T cell population. Genomic DNA was isolated from every sorted fraction and measured by UV absorbance on a Nanodrop 2000c.

The origin of this receptor is a woman in her twenties or thirties in good health. The V and J segments used are TRBV13 and TRBJ2-2; 7 bases in the junction line up with TRBD2. Sequences were obtained from memory CD4+ T cells sorted from blood. The sample's cell subset or site, from its label and the paper: CD45RA-negative fraction. The CDR3 reads CASSLQPGGRAGELFF. The sequenced DNA is TGTGCCAGCAGTTTGCAACCCGGCGGGAGAGCCGGGGAGCTGTTTTTT. The full variable domain, with segments outside the CDR3 supplied by the reference TRBV13 and TRBJ2-2 proteins, appears as AAGVIQSPRHLIKEKRETATLKCYPIPRHDTVYWYQQGPGQDPQFLISFYEKMQSDKGSIPDRFSAQQFSDYHSELNMSSLELGDSALYFCASSLQPGGRAGELFFGEGSRLTVL.